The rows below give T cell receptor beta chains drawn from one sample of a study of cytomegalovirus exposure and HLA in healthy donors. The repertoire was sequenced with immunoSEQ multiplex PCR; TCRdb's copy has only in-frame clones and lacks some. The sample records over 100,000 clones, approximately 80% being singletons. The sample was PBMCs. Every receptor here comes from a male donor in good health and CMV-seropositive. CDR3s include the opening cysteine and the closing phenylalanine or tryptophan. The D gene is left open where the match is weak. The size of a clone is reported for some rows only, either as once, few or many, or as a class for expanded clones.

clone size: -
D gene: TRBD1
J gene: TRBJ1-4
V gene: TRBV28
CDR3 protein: CASSFPSGTGKEKLFF
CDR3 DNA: TGTGCCAGCAGTTTCCCTTCTGGGACAGGGAAAGAAAAACTGTTTTTT

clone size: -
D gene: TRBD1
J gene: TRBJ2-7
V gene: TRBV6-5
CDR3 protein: CASRSTGGGSWEQYF
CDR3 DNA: TGTGCCAGCAGGAGTACAGGGGGTGGTTCGTGGGAGCAGTACTTC

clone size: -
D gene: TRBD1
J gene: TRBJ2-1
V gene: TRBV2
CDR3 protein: CASSKTGVGEQFF
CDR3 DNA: TGTGCCAGCAGTAAGACAGGGGTGGGTGAGCAGTTCTTC

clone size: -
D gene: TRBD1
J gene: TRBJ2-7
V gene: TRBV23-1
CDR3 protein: CASSLPGTGKYYEQYF
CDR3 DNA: TGCGCCAGCAGTCTCCCCGGGACAGGGAAGTACTACGAGCAGTACTTC

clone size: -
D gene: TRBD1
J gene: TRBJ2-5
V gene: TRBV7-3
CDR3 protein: CASSSGTGLGETQYF
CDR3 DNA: TGTGCCAGCAGCTCTGGGACAGGGTTAGGCGAGACCCAGTACTTC

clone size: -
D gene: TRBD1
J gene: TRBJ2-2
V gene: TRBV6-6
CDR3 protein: CASRFSGTGNTGELFF
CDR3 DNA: TGTGCCAGCAGATTCTCCGGGACAGGGAACACCGGGGAGCTGTTTTTT

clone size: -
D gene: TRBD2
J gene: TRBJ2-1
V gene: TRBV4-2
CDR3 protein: CASSREGGRASEQFF
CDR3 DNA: TGTGCCAGCAGCCGAGAGGGCGGGAGGGCCAGTGAGCAGTTCTTC

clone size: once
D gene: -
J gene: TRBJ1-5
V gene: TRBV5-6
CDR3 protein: CASSLAREGNQPQHF
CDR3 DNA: TGTGCCAGCAGCTTGGCCCGGGAGGGCAATCAGCCCCAGCATTTT

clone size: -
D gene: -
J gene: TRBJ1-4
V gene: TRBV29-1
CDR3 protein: CSVERLGGEKLFF
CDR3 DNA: TGCAGCGTTGAGAGGCTTGGGGGGGAAAAACTGTTTTTT

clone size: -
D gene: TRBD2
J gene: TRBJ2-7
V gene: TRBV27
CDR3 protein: CASSPTSGSVYEQYF
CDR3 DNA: TGTGCCAGCAGTCCTACTAGCGGGAGTGTCTACGAGCAGTACTTC

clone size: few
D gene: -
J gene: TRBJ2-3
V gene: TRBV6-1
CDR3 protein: CASSTQGDTQYF
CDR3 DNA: TGTGCCAGCAGTACACAGGGAGATACGCAGTATTTT

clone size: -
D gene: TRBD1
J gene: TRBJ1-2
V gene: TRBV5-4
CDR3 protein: CASSLGQGAFGYTF
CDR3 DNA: TGTGCCAGCAGCTTGGGACAGGGAGCTTTTGGCTACACCTTC

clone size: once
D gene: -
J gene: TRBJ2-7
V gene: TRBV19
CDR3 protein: CATSSLRSSYEQYF
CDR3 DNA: TGTGCCACCTCGTCCCTTAGGAGCTCCTACGAGCAGTACTTC

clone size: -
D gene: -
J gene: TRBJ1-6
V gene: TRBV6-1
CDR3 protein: CASIINDNSPLHF
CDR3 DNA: TGTGCCAGCATTATTAATGATAATTCACCCCTCCACTTT

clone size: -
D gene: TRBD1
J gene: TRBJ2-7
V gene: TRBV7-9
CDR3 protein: CASSLRTGFEQYF
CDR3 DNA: TGTGCCAGCAGCTTACGGACAGGGTTCGAGCAGTACTTC

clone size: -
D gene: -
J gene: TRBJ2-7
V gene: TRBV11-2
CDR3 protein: CASSLGPGEQYF
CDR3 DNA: TGTGCCAGCAGCTTAGGTCCCGGGGAGCAGTACTTC

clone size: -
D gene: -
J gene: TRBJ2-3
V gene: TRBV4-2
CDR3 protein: CASRSLAAYTDTQYF
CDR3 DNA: TGTGCCAGCAGAAGCCTGGCGGCGTACACAGATACGCAGTATTTT

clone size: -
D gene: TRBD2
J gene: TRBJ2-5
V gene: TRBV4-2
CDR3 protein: CASSRYLLAGGQETQYF
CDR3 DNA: TGTGCCAGCAGCCGGTATCTCCTAGCGGGAGGCCAAGAGACCCAGTACTTC

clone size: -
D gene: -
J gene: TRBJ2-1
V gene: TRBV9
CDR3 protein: CASSAANLPYNEQFF
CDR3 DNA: TGTGCCAGCAGCGCAGCGAACCTTCCCTACAATGAGCAGTTCTTC

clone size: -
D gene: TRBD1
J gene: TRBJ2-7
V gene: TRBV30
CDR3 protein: CAWSRDREIYEQYF
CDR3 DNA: TGTGCCTGGAGCCGGGACAGGGAGATCTACGAGCAGTACTTC

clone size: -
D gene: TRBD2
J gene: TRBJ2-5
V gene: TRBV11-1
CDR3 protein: CASSLSRGRAPQETQYF
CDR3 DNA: TGTGCCAGCAGCTTATCGAGAGGGAGGGCCCCTCAAGAGACCCAGTACTTC

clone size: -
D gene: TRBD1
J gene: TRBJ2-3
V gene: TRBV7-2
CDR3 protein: CASSTGADTQYF
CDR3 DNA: TGTGCCAGCAGCACAGGGGCAGATACGCAGTATTTT

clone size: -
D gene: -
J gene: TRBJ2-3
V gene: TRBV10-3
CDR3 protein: CAISESTGIDTQYF
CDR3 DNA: TGTGCCATCAGTGAGTCGACTGGAATAGATACGCAGTATTTT

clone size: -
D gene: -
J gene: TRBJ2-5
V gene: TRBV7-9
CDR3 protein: CASSLPPKETQYF
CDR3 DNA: TGTGCCAGCAGCTTACCCCCCAAAGAGACCCAGTACTTC

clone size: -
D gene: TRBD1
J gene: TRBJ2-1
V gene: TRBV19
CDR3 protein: CASSKDRGPYNEQFF
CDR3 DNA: TGTGCCAGTAGTAAAGACAGGGGACCCTACAATGAGCAGTTCTTC

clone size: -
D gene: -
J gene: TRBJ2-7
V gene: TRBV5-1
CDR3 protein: CASSLDGTFAYEQYF
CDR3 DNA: TGCGCCAGCAGCTTGGATGGGACTTTCGCCTACGAGCAGTACTTC

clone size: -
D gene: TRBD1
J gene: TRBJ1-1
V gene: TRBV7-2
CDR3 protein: CASSFAGPLQGEAFF
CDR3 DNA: TGTGCCAGCAGCTTCGCAGGGCCTTTACAGGGGGAAGCTTTCTTT

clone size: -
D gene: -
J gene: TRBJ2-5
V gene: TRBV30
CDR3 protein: CAWSVLGGETQYF
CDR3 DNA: TGTGCCTGGAGTGTACTCGGCGGAGAGACCCAGTACTTC

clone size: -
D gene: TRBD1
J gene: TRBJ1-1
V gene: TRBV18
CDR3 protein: CASSPRPQGSGTEAFF
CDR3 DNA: TGTGCCAGCTCACCTCGCCCACAGGGGTCGGGCACTGAAGCTTTCTTT

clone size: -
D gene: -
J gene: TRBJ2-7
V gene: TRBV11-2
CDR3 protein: CASSGGPYEQYF
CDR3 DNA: TGTGCCAGCAGCGGGGGCCCCTACGAGCAGTACTTC

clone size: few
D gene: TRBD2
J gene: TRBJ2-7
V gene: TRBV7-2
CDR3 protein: CASTPGGAGAPSYEQYF
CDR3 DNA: TGTGCCAGCACACCCGGGGGAGCGGGAGCCCCCTCCTACGAGCAGTACTTC

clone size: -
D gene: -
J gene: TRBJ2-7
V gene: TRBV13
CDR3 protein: CASSPGDSPKEQYF
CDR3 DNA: TGTGCCAGCAGCCCGGGGGACAGCCCGAAGGAGCAGTACTTC

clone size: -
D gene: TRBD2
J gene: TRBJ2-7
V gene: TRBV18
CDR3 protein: CASSPGLAGSYEQYF
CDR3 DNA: TGTGCCAGCTCACCGGGACTAGCGGGCTCCTACGAGCAGTACTTC

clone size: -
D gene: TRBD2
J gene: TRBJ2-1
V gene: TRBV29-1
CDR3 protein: CSDRLAGAYNEQFF
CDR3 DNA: TGCAGCGACCGACTAGCGGGAGCATACAATGAGCAGTTCTTC

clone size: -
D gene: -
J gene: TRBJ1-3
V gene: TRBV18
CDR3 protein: CASSPRGGQDSGNTIYF
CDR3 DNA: TGTGCCAGCTCACCACGGGGAGGGCAGGACTCTGGAAACACCATATATTTT

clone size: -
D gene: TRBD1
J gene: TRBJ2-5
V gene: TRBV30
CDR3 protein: CAWGTGGNQETQYF
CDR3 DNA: TGTGCCTGGGGGACAGGCGGAAATCAAGAGACCCAGTACTTC

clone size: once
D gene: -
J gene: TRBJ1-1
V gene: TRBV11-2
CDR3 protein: CASSPDSRNTEAFF
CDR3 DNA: TGTGCCAGCAGCCCGGACAGTAGGAACACTGAAGCTTTCTTT

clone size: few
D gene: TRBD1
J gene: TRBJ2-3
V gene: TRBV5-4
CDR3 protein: CASSSPTGGSYDTQYF
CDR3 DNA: TGTGCCAGCAGCTCACCTACAGGGGGTAGTTACGATACGCAGTATTTT

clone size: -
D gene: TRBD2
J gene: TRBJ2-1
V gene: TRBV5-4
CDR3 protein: CASSFWTGLYNEQFF
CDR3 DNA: TGTGCCAGCAGCTTTTGGACGGGACTATACAATGAGCAGTTCTTC

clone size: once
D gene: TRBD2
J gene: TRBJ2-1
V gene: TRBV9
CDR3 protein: CASSPRPGLAGVGSYNEQFF
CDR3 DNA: TGTGCCAGCAGCCCCCGACCCGGACTAGCGGGAGTGGGCTCCTACAATGAGCAGTTCTTC

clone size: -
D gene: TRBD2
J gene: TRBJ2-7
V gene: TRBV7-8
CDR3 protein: CASSLDGTSGINEQYF
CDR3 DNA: TGTGCCAGCAGCTTAGACGGGACTAGCGGGATTAACGAGCAGTACTTC

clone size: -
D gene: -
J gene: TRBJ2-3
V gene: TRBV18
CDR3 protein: CASSPLGLQSTDTQYF
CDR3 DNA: TGTGCCAGCTCACCTTTGGGCCTGCAGAGCACAGATACGCAGTATTTT

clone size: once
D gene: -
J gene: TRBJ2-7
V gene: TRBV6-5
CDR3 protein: CASSSPAGSYEQYF
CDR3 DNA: TGTGCCAGCAGTTCCCCCGCAGGGTCCTACGAGCAGTACTTC

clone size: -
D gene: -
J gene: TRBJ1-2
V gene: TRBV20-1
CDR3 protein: CSASPWDSYTF
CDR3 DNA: TGCAGTGCTAGTCCCTGGGACAGCTACACCTTC

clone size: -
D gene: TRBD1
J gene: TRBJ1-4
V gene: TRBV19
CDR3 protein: CASSTGTGGDEKLFF
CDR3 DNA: TGTGCCAGTAGTACTGGGACAGGGGGCGATGAAAAACTGTTTTTT